This T cell receptor (beta chain) was retrieved from a study of tumor and adjacent non-tumor tissue in lung cancer. About the study: The patients, roughly 9 men and five or six women, were about 30 to 76 with stage I to III disease. On average, productive TCRbeta reads reached about 4.17 million per sample.

To note about this clonotype: Its specificity is unknown. A junction end diverges from the germline sequence, so it may reflect a read error.

General study findings and limits: Tumor repertoires had a smaller top 100 clone share than normal lung.

TCRbeta libraries were built with three rounds of nested PCR, modified from ARM-PCR. TCRdb re-called the multiplex PCR reads through MiXCR, storing one row per CDR3 protein. This sample carries under 85,000 distinct CDR3 sequences, over 65% of them seen once, and the ten largest clones take 40%. Germline CDR1 is SGHRS and CDR2 is YFSETQ. This CDR3 has 18 residues. RNA was extracted from bulk tissue without any cell sorting. Distant lung tissue was collected more than 3 cm away from the tumor edge. Newly diagnosed lung cancer patients had thoracic surgery in China, August–November 2014, without prior chemotherapy.

The TCR originated in a man between 65 and 85 years old with non-small cell lung cancer. The chain joins TRBV5-1 to TRBJ2-5; D may correspond to TRBD1 or TRBD2 (5 bases each). The material sequenced was distant non-tumor lung tissue. The CDR3 reads CPSSLLSLGRSGGETQYF. In nucleotides, the CDR3 is TGCCCCAGCAGCTTGTTGAGTTTGGGACGTTCTGGGGGAGAGACCCAATACTTC.